This T cell receptor (beta chain) was sequenced for a study of T cells in Graves' hyperthyroidism and ophthalmopathy. The germline V gene encodes CDR1 MGHDK and CDR2 SYGVNS. The V end was cut by 2 bases, the J end by 1 base, with 5 bases between. This CDR3 has 13 amino acids. Each patient was aged 18 to 65 and had newly diagnosed hyperthyroidism of under 2 months' duration. A sample of blood taken at first hyperthyroidism diagnosis preceded any ophthalmopathy symptoms. The authors obtained PBMCs from 9 to 10 ml of fresh peripheral blood. Study-level points and caveats: By a 13 V-J model, ophthalmopathy was set apart from stable hyperthyroidism.

In its sample, this clonotype was seen many times. The antigen remains unidentified. RNA transcripts served as the template for amplifying TCR beta CDR3 regions. An initial round of RT-PCR targeting the TCR CDR3 relied on the HTBI primer set. TCRdb reanalysed the multiplex PCR reads using MiXCR and keeps one entry per CDR3 protein. The sample records some 250,000 distinct CDR3 sequences, nearly 15% being singletons. The sequenced sample was blood. The source of this sequence is a woman between 45 and 60 years old with Graves' hyperthyroidism that later progressed to Graves' ophthalmopathy. The chain has TRBV25-1 and TRBJ1-1; D unresolved. The CDR3 is CASSEDSNTEAFF. The CDR3 DNA follows: TGTGCCAGCAGTGAAGACTCGAACACTGAAGCTTTCTTT.